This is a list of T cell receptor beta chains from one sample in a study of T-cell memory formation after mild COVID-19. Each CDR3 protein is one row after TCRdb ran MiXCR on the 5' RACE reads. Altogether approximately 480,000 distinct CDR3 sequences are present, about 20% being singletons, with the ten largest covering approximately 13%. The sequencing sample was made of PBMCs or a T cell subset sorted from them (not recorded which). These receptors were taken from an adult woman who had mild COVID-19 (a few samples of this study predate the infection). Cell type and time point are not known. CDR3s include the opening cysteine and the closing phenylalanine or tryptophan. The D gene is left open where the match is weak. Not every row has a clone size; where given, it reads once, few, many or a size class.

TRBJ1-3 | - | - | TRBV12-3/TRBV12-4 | CASRGWGGNTIYF | TGTGCCAGCAGGGGATGGGGAGGAAACACCATATATTTT
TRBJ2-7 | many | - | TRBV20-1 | CSANNDRSYEQYF | TGCAGTGCGAATAACGACAGATCCTACGAGCAGTACTTC
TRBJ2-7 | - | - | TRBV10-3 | CAISERGLGYEQYF | TGTGCCATCAGTGAGAGGGGCCTTGGATACGAGCAGTACTTC
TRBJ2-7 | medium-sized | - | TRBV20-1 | CSATPGALQGYEQYF | TGCAGTGCTACCCCCGGGGCCCTTCAGGGGTACGAGCAGTACTTC
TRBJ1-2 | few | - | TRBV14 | CASSQALPGRRVGGYTF | TGTGCCAGCAGCCAAGCCCTCCCGGGACGGAGGGTCGGTGGCTACACCTTC
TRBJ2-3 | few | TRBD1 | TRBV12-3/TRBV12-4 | CASSFKAGGDTQYF | TGTGCCAGCAGTTTCAAGGCAGGGGGAGATACGCAGTATTTT
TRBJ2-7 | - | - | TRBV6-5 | CASSYSRGGVSYEQYF | TGTGCCAGCAGTTACTCGAGAGGGGGGGTCTCCTACGAGCAGTACTTC
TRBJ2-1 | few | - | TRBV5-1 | CASSLEPGVYNEQFF | TGCGCCAGCAGCTTGGAGCCAGGAGTTTACAATGAGCAGTTCTTC
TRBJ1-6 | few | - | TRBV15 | CATSRDWASAHSPLHF | TGTGCCACCAGCAGAGATTGGGCCTCGGCCCATTCACCCCTCCACTTT
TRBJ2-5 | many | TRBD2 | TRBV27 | CASSLSPAGGQETQYF | TGTGCCAGCAGTTTATCACCAGCGGGGGGCCAAGAGACCCAGTACTTC
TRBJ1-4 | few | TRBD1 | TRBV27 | CASSPNQGAGATNEKLFF | TGTGCCAGCAGTCCCAACCAGGGGGCCGGTGCAACTAATGAAAAACTGTTTTTT
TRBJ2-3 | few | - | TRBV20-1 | CSARDLRGAADTQYF | TGCAGTGCTAGAGATCTCCGGGGGGCGGCAGATACGCAGTATTTT
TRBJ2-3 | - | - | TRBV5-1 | CASSSETPTDTQYF | TGCGCCAGCAGCTCAGAGACACCCACAGATACGCAGTATTTT